These 28 T cell receptor beta chains came from one sample sequenced in a study of shared clonotypes between healthy human individuals. The naive CD8 fraction comprised CD45RO-negative cells positively selected for CCR7 and excluded terminally differentiated effector memory CD45RA+ cells. Here immunoSEQ multiplex PCR was the method, and the copy in TCRdb shows in-frame clones only, minus some. The top ten hold 1.5% to 2% of the sample, which has about 2.1 million clones, 80% to 95% seen once. Sequenced sample: naive CD8+ T cells from PBMCs. The receptors derive from a man aged 18 to 35 in good health. Some clones in this sample may be carry-over from other donors' samples.

V gene TRBV19 combines with J gene TRBJ1-1, with 7 bases identical to TRBD1. Germline values: CDR1 LNHDA, CDR2 SQIVND (reference sequence). This CDR3 contains 16 residues. Germline trimming cut 1 base from V and 5 bases from J; bases unmatched to any gene: 10. CDR3: CASSIVGAGGWTEAFF. The CDR3 DNA reads TGTGCCAGTAGTATAGTAGGGGCAGGGGGATGGACTGAAGCTTTCTTT.

This clone turned up a few times. V gene TRBV7-9 combines with J gene TRBJ2-3; 9 positions match TRBD2. The V segment lost 3 bases and the J segment 0 bases; nucleotides outside the gene matches: 4. The CDR3 spans 16 residues. Germline V gene lookup returns CDR1 SEHNR and CDR2 FQNEAQ (reference sequence). The chain's CDR3 is CASSLLAGMSTDTQYF. CDR3 DNA: TGTGCCAGCAGCTTGCTAGCGGGAATGAGCACAGATACGCAGTATTTT.

V is TRBV7-9 and J is TRBJ1-4; a weak D match, TRBD1 (6 bases). V was shortened by 1 base and J by 13 bases, with 19 bases between the two germline ends. Germline-derived CDR1 and CDR2 are SEHNR and FQNEAQ (reference sequence). The CDR3 is 15 amino acids. This CDR3 is CASSLGGSGGAGLFF. Here the CDR3 DNA reads TGTGCCAGCAGCTTAGGTGGAAGTGGGGGCGCGGGACTGTTTTTT.

This chain uses TRBV6-5 with TRBJ2-2; TRBD1 matches 11 bases. The ends lost 1 base at V and 6 bases at J; junction bases unmatched: 4. Germline loops: CDR1 MNHEY, CDR2 SVGAGI. The CDR3 runs 16 residues. The CDR3 loop is CASSYFGQGAAGELFF. The CDR3 nucleotides are TGTGCCAGCAGTTACTTTGGACAGGGGGCTGCCGGGGAGCTGTTTTTT.

The V gene is TRBV7-9, the J gene TRBJ2-7; D uncertain. The germline V and J ends were trimmed by 2 bases and 0 bases, with 8 bases remaining between them. The CDR3 totals 14 residues. Germline V gene data show CDR1 as SEHNR and CDR2 as FQNEAQ (reference sequence). CDR3 amino acids: CASSLPAGSYEQYF. CDR3 sequence (DNA): TGTGCCAGCAGCTTACCAGCAGGCTCCTACGAGCAGTACTTC.

The chain joins TRBV7-9 to TRBJ2-7, with TRBD1 identical over 7 bases. This CDR3 has 14 amino acids. V was clipped by 2 bases and J by 1 base; unmatched bases: 2. Germline V gives CDR1 SEHNR, CDR2 FQNEAQ (reference sequence). The CDR3 bases are TGTGCCAGCAGCTTAAGCAGGGGGTCCTACGAGCAGTACTTC. Amino acid sequence: CASSLSRGSYEQYF.

This chain connects TRBV6-1 to TRBJ2-7; no clear D. This CDR3 has 13 amino acids. Trimming stripped 7 bases from V and 0 bases from J, with 10 bases between. The germline CDR1 and CDR2 sequences are MNHNS and SASEGT. CDR3 residues: CASTLLSSYEQYF. As DNA, the CDR3 is TGTGCCAGCACCCTTCTGAGCTCCTACGAGCAGTACTTC.

The J gene is TRBJ2-7, the V gene TRBV6-6; 8 nucleotides agree with TRBD2. J lost 3 bases, V lost 2 bases, and 3 bases had no gene match. Germline V gives CDR1 MNHNY, CDR2 SVGAGI (reference sequence). This CDR3 is 14 amino acids long. In DNA form, the CDR3 reads TGTGCCAGCAGTTACCTAGCGGGCCTCTACGAGCAGTACTTC. Translation: CASSYLAGLYEQYF.

V gene TRBV28 combines with J gene TRBJ1-5, with D perhaps matching TRBD1 (6 bases). Trimming shortened V by 10 bases and J by 4 bases, and 20 bases separated the two germline ends. Germline CDR1 and CDR2: MDHEN and SYDVKM. The CDR3 is 15 residues long. The CDR3 DNA is TGTGCCACCAACTCTTACAGGGAAGGAAATCAGCCCCAGCATTTT. Its translation: CATNSYREGNQPQHF.

V and J are TRBV7-2 and TRBJ1-4; D uncertain. The CDR3 contains 15 residues. V shed 5 bases and J shed 3 bases, with 13 bases lying between them. The germline V gene encodes CDR1 SGHTA and CDR2 FQGNSA. The CDR3 loop is CASSPRPWANEKLFF. The CDR3 nucleotides read TGTGCCAGCAGCCCGCGTCCTTGGGCTAATGAAAAACTGTTTTTT. The full variable domain, in which reference TRBV7-2 and TRBJ1-4 provide the parts outside the CDR3, is GAGVSQSPSNKVTEKGKDVELRCDPISGHTALYWYRQSLGQGLEFLIYFQGNSAPDKSGLPSDRFSAERTGGSVSTLTIQRTQQEDSAVYLCASSPRPWANEKLFFGSGTQLSVL.

The chain uses TRBV29-1 and TRBJ1-2; possible D gene TRBD1, 5 bases. V dropped 2 bases and J dropped 14 bases, with 12 bases sitting between them. The germline CDR1 and CDR2 sequences are SQVTM and ANQGSEA. The CDR3 loop spans 10 amino acids. Written as DNA, the CDR3 is TGCAGCGTTGAAAGGGACTACGTAACCTTC. This encodes CSVERDYVTF. The full variable domain, completed using reference TRBV29-1 and TRBJ1-2, is SAVISQKPSRDICQRGTSLTIQCQVDSQVTMMFWYRQQPGQSLTLIATANQGSEATYESGFVIDKFPISRPNLTFSTLTVSNMSPEDSSIYLCSVERDYVTFGSGTRLTVV.

This chain links TRBV7-6 with TRBJ2-7; D tentatively reads TRBD1 or TRBD2 (5 bases each). Germline CDR1 reads SGHVS; CDR2 reads FNYEAQ. The CDR3 covers 17 residues. Trimming pared 1 base from V and 6 bases from J, leaving 22 bases between. In DNA, the CDR3 is TGTGCCAGCAGCTTAGGTAACCCCGGGACCTGGGGTCTCGAGCAGTACTTC. Translation: CASSLGNPGTWGLEQYF.

The rearrangement links TRBV7-6 to TRBJ1-2, with D perhaps TRBD1 (5 bases). Between the trimmed V and J ends, which lost 5 bases and 3 bases, there was a span of 22 bases. The CDR3 is 17 residues long. Germline CDR1 SGHVS, CDR2 FNYEAQ. The CDR3: CASSPLDGGGTHYGYTF. CDR3 in DNA: TGTGCCAGCAGCCCCCTGGACGGGGGTGGTACTCACTATGGCTACACCTTC. The full variable domain, completed using reference TRBV7-6 and TRBJ1-2, is GAGVSQSPRYKVTKRGQDVALRCDPISGHVSLYWYRQALGQGPEFLTYFNYEAQQDKSGLPNDRFSAERPEGSISTLTIQRTEQRDSAMYRCASSPLDGGGTHYGYTFGSGTRLTVV.

V and J are TRBV2 and TRBJ2-1; D gene unclear. V was trimmed by 3 bases and J by 7 bases, leaving 7 bases between them. Germline V lookup: CDR1 SNHLY, CDR2 FYNNEI. This CDR3 is 12 amino acids long. The CDR3 DNA follows: TGTGCCAGCAGTGAGGTTTGGAATGAGCAGTTCTTC. Protein: CASSEVWNEQFF.

The chain recombines TRBV7-9 with TRBJ1-4; TRBD1 aligns across 7 bases. Per germline, CDR1 SEHNR and CDR2 FQNEAQ (reference sequence). CDR3 size: 15 residues. V trimming: 5 bases; J trimming: 5 bases; junction bases outside the gene matches: 8. CDR3 sequence (DNA): TGTGCCAGCAGCCGAGGACAGGAGAGAAATGAAAAACTGTTTTTT. Its translation: CASSRGQERNEKLFF.

This chain connects TRBV11-2 to TRBJ2-7, with D possibly being TRBD2 (6 bases). Per germline, CDR1 SGHAT and CDR2 FQNNGV. The CDR3 consists of 15 residues. Trimming stripped 4 bases from V and 2 bases from J, with 15 bases between. This CDR3 is CASSSWAGTAYEQYF. CDR3 coding DNA: TGTGCCAGCAGCTCCTGGGCGGGGACCGCCTACGAGCAGTACTTC. The entire variable domain, with the rest obtained from reference TRBV11-2 and TRBJ2-7, is as follows: EAGVAQSPRYKIIEKRQSVAFWCNPISGHATLYWYQQILGQGPKLLIQFQNNGVVDDSQLPKDRFSAERLKGVDSTLKIQPAKLEDSAVYLCASSSWAGTAYEQYFGPGTRLTVT.

The chain recombines TRBV11-2 with TRBJ1-2, with a tentative D call TRBD1 (6 bases). This CDR3 comprises 14 residues. Germline assignment: CDR1 SGHAT and CDR2 FQNNGV. V was cut by 5 bases and J by 0 bases, with 10 bases left in between. CDR3: CASSPGATNYGYTF. The CDR3 DNA sequence: TGTGCCAGCAGCCCAGGGGCTACTAACTATGGCTACACCTTC. Complete variable domain (other parts from reference TRBV11-2 and TRBJ1-2): EAGVAQSPRYKIIEKRQSVAFWCNPISGHATLYWYQQILGQGPKLLIQFQNNGVVDDSQLPKDRFSAERLKGVDSTLKIQPAKLEDSAVYLCASSPGATNYGYTFGSGTRLTVV.

The CDR3 protein is CASSEQGSGIQPQHF. The CDR3 DNA follows: TGTGCCAGCAGTGAACAGGGATCGGGGATTCAGCCCCAGCATTTT. The genes are TRBV6-1 and TRBJ1-5, with D perhaps matching TRBD1 (5 bases). The CDR3 runs 15 residues. Trimming left V 2 bases short and J 6 bases short, with 14 bases between. The germline CDR1 and CDR2 sequences are MNHNS and SASEGT.

The chain links TRBV11-3 to TRBJ2-1; D possibly matches TRBD1 or TRBD2 (5 bases each). This CDR3 is built from 15 residues. Trimming pared 1 base from V and 8 bases from J, leaving 15 bases between. Germline-derived CDR1 and CDR2 are SGHNT and YENEEA. The CDR3 protein is CASSLVGDGFYEQFF. The CDR3 DNA sequence: TGTGCCAGCAGCTTAGTGGGGGACGGCTTTTATGAGCAGTTCTTC. The whole variable domain, remainder taken from reference TRBV11-3 and TRBJ2-1, is EAGVVQSPRYKIIEKKQPVAFWCNPISGHNTLYWYLQNLGQGPELLIRYENEEAVDDSQLPKDRFSAERLKGVDSTLKIQPAELGDSAVYLCASSLVGDGFYEQFFGPGTRLTVL.

The rearrangement uses TRBV5-6 and TRBJ2-3; D may be TRBD1 or TRBD2 (6 bases each). This CDR3 has 17 amino acids. Germline-derived CDR1 and CDR2 are SGHDT and YYEEEE. The V and J ends lost 6 bases and 0 bases respectively, with 20 bases between them. CDR3 loop: CASNVARGGHSTDTQYF. The CDR3 DNA sequence: TGTGCCAGCAACGTCGCACGTGGGGGGCATAGCACAGATACGCAGTATTTT. The whole variable domain, filled in from reference TRBV5-6 and TRBJ2-3, reads DAGVTQSPTHLIKTRGQQVTLRCSPKSGHDTVSWYQQALGQGPQFIFQYYEEEERQRGNFPDRFSGHQFPNYSSELNVNALLLGDSALYLCASNVARGGHSTDTQYFGPGTRLTVL.

The V call is TRBV21-1, the J call TRBJ2-7; TRBD1, the table's D call, was not compared with the DNA. TRBV21-1 counts as a pseudogene. The CDR3 is 15 amino acids. The CDR3 spells CASTRGTGGAYEQYF. CDR3 nucleotides: TGTGCCAGCACTAGGGGGACAGGGGGAGCCTACGAGCAGTACTTC.

The chain joins TRBV6-5 to TRBJ1-3; no clear D. Trimming cost V 0 bases and J 0 bases, with 9 bases left between them. The length of the CDR3 is 16 residues. Looked up from germline, CDR1 is MNHEY and CDR2 is SVGAGI. CDR3 sequence (DNA): TGTGCCAGCAGTTACTCGAAGGGCTACTCTGGAAACACCATATATTTT. Its translation: CASSYSKGYSGNTIYF.

The chain carries TRBV28 and TRBJ2-7, with D perhaps TRBD1 (6 bases). V gave up 4 bases and J gave up 0 bases, with 16 bases separating them. Germline V CDR1 and CDR2: MDHEN, SYDVKM. This CDR3 is built from 16 residues. The DNA for the CDR3 is TGTGCCAGCAGTTCACATCACAGGGCCTTCTCCTACGAGCAGTACTTC. Translated, it gives CASSSHHRAFSYEQYF.

The sample holds a few counts of this clone. The rearrangement joins TRBV7-9 to TRBJ2-3; D is undetermined. Germline CDR1 reads SEHNR; CDR2 reads FQNEAQ (reference sequence). The V and J ends lost 8 bases and 2 bases respectively, with 8 bases between them. This CDR3 region has 12 residues. The CDR3 spells CASLRPTDTQYF. In DNA form, the CDR3 reads TGTGCCAGCCTTAGACCCACAGATACGCAGTATTTT.

This clone appeared once. CDR3 DNA: TGCAGCGTTGCGGGCAGGGGGAGCACAGATACGCAGTATTTT. It yields the protein CSVAGRGSTDTQYF. V gene TRBV29-1 combines with J gene TRBJ2-3; TRBD1 matches 7 bases. Trimming at V came to 4 bases and at J to 0 bases, leaving 4 bases not matched to a gene. Germline CDR1 and CDR2: SQVTM and ANQGSEA. The CDR3 loop spans 14 amino acids.

This clone was found a few times. The chain recombines TRBV19 with TRBJ1-1; possibly TRBD1 for D (5 bases). Trimming pared 5 bases from V and 3 bases from J, leaving 16 bases between. Looked up from germline, CDR1 is LNHDA and CDR2 is SQIVND (reference sequence). The CDR3 has 15 amino acids. The CDR3 bases are TGTGCCAGTAGTTTCACACCCGGAGGGGACACTGAAGCTTTCTTT. Its protein product is CASSFTPGGDTEAFF.

This clone was observed a handful of times. The chain links TRBV4-2 to TRBJ1-2; D might be TRBD1 (5 bases). From germline, CDR1 is LGHNA and CDR2 YNFKEQ. The CDR3 is 15 amino acids. V was trimmed by 1 base and J by 7 bases, leaving 16 bases between them. As DNA, the CDR3 is TGTGCCAGCAGCCAAGCCTCGGGACTAGGGTTTGGCTACACCTTC. Protein: CASSQASGLGFGYTF.

The chain carries TRBV28 and TRBJ2-5; 10 bases map to TRBD2. Trimming cost V 7 bases and J 5 bases; bases outside gene matches: 10. The germline V gene has CDR1 MDHEN and CDR2 SYDVKM. The CDR3 length is 15 residues. The DNA for the CDR3 is TGTGCCAGCACCCCAAGCGGGGGGGGCTGGGAGACCCAGTACTTC. Its translation: CASTPSGGGWETQYF.